The clone carrying this TCR beta chain was detected ten times or more. Its antigen is unidentified. These data originate in a study of early T cells in non-severe SARS-CoV-2 infection. Looking at the study overall: Unpaired chains resulted from sequencing bulk RNA of unsorted whole blood.

CDR1 is DFQATT, CDR2 SNEGSKA, per germline (reference sequence). V shed 6 bases and J shed 3 bases, with 14 bases lying between them. The CDR3 is 13 residues long. Individual cDNA molecules carried attached unique molecular identifiers. MiXCR was run by TCRdb on the 5' RACE reads, yielding one entry per CDR3 protein. The data contain 25,000 to 40,000 distinct CDR3 sequences, under 7% of them singletons. Findings of the study overall: VDJdb-based matching was biased toward anti-spike CD8 responses and missed private and CD4 specificities.

The TCR was taken from an adult who was a healthcare worker with PCR-confirmed SARS-CoV-2 infection or an uninfected control (not recorded which). This sequence joins TRBV20-1 and TRBJ2-5; no clear D. The specimen sequenced was whole blood. The CDR3 protein is CSAEFEHKETQYF. CDR3 in DNA: TGCAGTGCCGAATTTGAACACAAAGAGACCCAGTACTTC.